The text below deals with one TCR beta chain. Its antigen is not identified. The CDR3 length is 14 residues. V was shortened by 0 bases and J by 7 bases, with 12 bases between the two germline ends. Germline V gene data show CDR1 as LGHDT and CDR2 as YNNKEL (reference sequence). The assay was immunoSEQ multiplex PCR, and TCRdb's table has in-frame clones only and misses some. The data show around 100,000 clones, more than 75% seen once. Analyses pooled second doses at about 4 or about 12 weeks. The data are from a study of T cell responses to AZD1222 COVID-19 vaccine. Whole-study findings and limits: Sampling that yielded the repertoires occurred only after the peak T cell response.

The chain is built from TRBV3-1 (or the pseudogene TRBV3-2) and TRBJ1-2; D gene ambiguous. Sequenced material: peripheral blood, taken 28 days after the second AZD1222 dose. This receptor was obtained from an adult who received the AZD1222 COVID-19 vaccine. The CDR3 nucleotides are TGTGCCAGCAGCCAAGAGGCCGACGGCGGTGGCTACACCTTC. Translation gives CASSQEADGGGYTF.